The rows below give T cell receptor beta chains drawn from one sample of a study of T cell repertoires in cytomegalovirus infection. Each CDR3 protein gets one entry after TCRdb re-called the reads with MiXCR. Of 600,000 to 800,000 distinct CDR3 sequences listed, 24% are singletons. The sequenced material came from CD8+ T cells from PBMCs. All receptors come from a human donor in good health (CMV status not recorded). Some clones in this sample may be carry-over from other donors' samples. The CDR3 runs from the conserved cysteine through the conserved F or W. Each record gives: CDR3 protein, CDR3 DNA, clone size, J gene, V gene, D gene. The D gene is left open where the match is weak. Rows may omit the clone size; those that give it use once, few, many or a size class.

CDR3aa: CASSLSGGEIDTQYF
CDR3nt: TGTGCCAGCAGCTTAAGCGGGGGGGAAATAGATACGCAGTATTTT
abundance: many
j_gene: TRBJ2-3
v_gene: TRBV28
d_gene: TRBD2

CDR3aa: CASSVGVKETQYF
CDR3nt: TGTGCCAGCAGCGTAGGTGTAAAAGAGACCCAGTACTTC
abundance: NA
j_gene: TRBJ2-5
v_gene: TRBV9
d_gene: NA

CDR3aa: CASSAEIGHQPQHF
CDR3nt: TGTGCCAGTAGCGCGGAAATCGGACATCAGCCCCAGCATTTT
abundance: NA
j_gene: TRBJ1-5
v_gene: TRBV7-9
d_gene: NA

CDR3aa: CASSQLVRTGDNEQFF
CDR3nt: TGTGCCAGCAGCCAATTGGTCCGGACAGGGGACAATGAGCAGTTCTTC
abundance: few
j_gene: TRBJ2-1
v_gene: TRBV14
d_gene: TRBD1

CDR3aa: CASSYLGIKDEQFF
CDR3nt: TGTGCCAGCAGTTACTTAGGTATCAAGGATGAGCAGTTCTTC
abundance: NA
j_gene: TRBJ2-1
v_gene: TRBV6-6
d_gene: NA

CDR3aa: CASSLVSSRVGTQYF
CDR3nt: TGTGCCAGCAGTTTGGTTAGCTCGCGGGTTGGTACGCAGTATTTT
abundance: NA
j_gene: TRBJ2-3
v_gene: TRBV28
d_gene: NA

CDR3aa: CSAPLSGRESNTEAFF
CDR3nt: TGCAGTGCCCCTTTGAGCGGGAGGGAATCGAACACTGAAGCTTTCTTT
abundance: NA
j_gene: TRBJ1-1
v_gene: TRBV20-1
d_gene: NA

CDR3aa: CASSQATGKETQYF
CDR3nt: TGCGCCAGCAGCCAAGCCACGGGGAAAGAGACCCAGTACTTC
abundance: NA
j_gene: TRBJ2-5
v_gene: TRBV5-1
d_gene: NA

CDR3aa: CAISELSRRGGTDTQYF
CDR3nt: TGTGCCATCAGTGAGTTGTCCCGGCGAGGTGGCACGGATACGCAGTATTTT
abundance: NA
j_gene: TRBJ2-3
v_gene: TRBV10-3
d_gene: NA

CDR3aa: CSAPRTDTQYF
CDR3nt: TGCAGTGCTCCTCGCACAGATACGCAGTATTTT
abundance: NA
j_gene: TRBJ2-3
v_gene: TRBV20-1
d_gene: NA

CDR3aa: CASSQGVPGYNEQFF
CDR3nt: TGTGCCAGCAGCCAAGGAGTCCCTGGATACAATGAGCAGTTCTTC
abundance: few
j_gene: TRBJ2-1
v_gene: TRBV7-9
d_gene: NA

CDR3aa: CASRREDRSGNTIYF
CDR3nt: TGTGCCAGTAGACGAGAGGACCGCTCTGGAAACACCATATATTTT
abundance: few
j_gene: TRBJ1-3
v_gene: TRBV19
d_gene: NA

CDR3aa: CASSLLGQGVAGELFF
CDR3nt: TGTGCCAGCAGCTTACTGGGACAGGGAGTGGCCGGGGAGCTGTTTTTT
abundance: few
j_gene: TRBJ2-2
v_gene: TRBV7-8
d_gene: TRBD1

CDR3aa: CASSLSGIGGREQFF
CDR3nt: TGTGCCAGCAGCTTATCCGGGATTGGAGGTCGTGAGCAGTTCTTC
abundance: NA
j_gene: TRBJ2-1
v_gene: TRBV7-9
d_gene: NA

CDR3aa: CASSERQGADGYTF
CDR3nt: TGTGCCAGCAGTGAAAGACAGGGGGCGGATGGCTACACCTTC
abundance: NA
j_gene: TRBJ1-2
v_gene: TRBV25-1
d_gene: TRBD1

CDR3aa: CANSNPGTSGNEQFF
CDR3nt: TGTGCCAACAGCAACCCCGGGACTAGTGGCAATGAGCAGTTCTTC
abundance: NA
j_gene: TRBJ2-1
v_gene: TRBV7-9
d_gene: TRBD2